One T cell receptor (beta chain) is described in this entry. The sample comes from a study of T cells after yellow fever vaccination. The germline V gene encodes CDR1 SGHRS and CDR2 YFSETQ. V lost 6 bases and J lost 0, with 17 bases in between. The CDR3 extends over 16 amino acids. In making TCR cDNA, 5'RACE template switching added a universal primer site and UMIs to it. TCRdb processed the 5' RACE reads anew with MiXCR; each CDR3 protein has one entry. The sample yields fewer than 350,000 distinct CDR3 sequences, around 4.3% seen once. This sequence joins TRBV5-1 and TRBJ2-3, with a tentative D call TRBD2 (6 bases). Sample: PBMCs, taken 15 days after the yellow fever booster vaccination. The clonotype originates from a man aged 18 to 30 who received the YFV17D yellow fever vaccine. The CDR3: CASTSGGAKSTDTQYF. CDR3 DNA: TGCGCCAGCACCTCCGGGGGAGCGAAAAGCACAGATACGCAGTATTTT.